This TCR beta chain was sequenced during a study of vaccination and CD4 T cells after COVID-19. Overall study context: The convalescents, six males and four females, included two who were Hispanic. The interval from dose two to post-vaccine sampling had a median of about 72 days, and it ranged from 14 to 241. Stimulation of the cells used overlapping spike peptide pools from SARS-CoV-2 and from the common cold coronaviruses HCoV-NL63, HCoV-OC43 and HCoV-229E. No peptide, an HIV-1 Nef pool, or a CEFX pool was what each control culture received.

Remarks on this clonotype: The antigen remains undetermined.

Treatment defined: 10-day PBMC culture with coronavirus spike peptide pools or control peptides (ViraFEST assay). The Oncomine TCR Beta short-read assay generated sequence data from the DNA of cultured CD4+ T cells. TCRdb redid the calling of the PCR reads with MiXCR, one entry per CDR3 protein. The sample contains nearly 15,000 distinct CDR3 sequences, about 77% of which appear only once. CDR3 length equals 14 residues. V lost 5 bases and J lost 4, with 11 bases in between. CDR1 LNHDA and CDR2 SQIVND come from the germline V gene (reference sequence). The genes are TRBV19 and TRBJ2-2; tentative D call: TRBD2 (6 bases). This TCR was sampled from a human donor who received a COVID-19 vaccine. The starting material was CD4+ T cells from blood, cultured in vitro, obtained after SARS-CoV-2 vaccination. The CDR3 DNA follows: TGTGCCAGTAGTTCCGGGAGATCCACCGGGGAGCTGTTTTTT. Translated, it gives CASSSGRSTGELFF.